Each of the 17 T cell receptor beta chains below was sequenced from the same sample in a study of shared clonotypes between healthy human individuals. TCRdb's copy holds only in-frame clones and misses some; the assay was immunoSEQ multiplex PCR. The repertoire includes roughly 1 million clones, approximately 70% of them detected once, and 1.5% sits in the top ten. Sequencing input: memory CD4+ T cells sorted from blood. Subset: CD45RA-negative fraction. Receptors were obtained from a man younger than 30 in good health.

This clone occurred once. The V gene is TRBV29-1, the J gene TRBJ1-2; the D is unclear. Trimming pared 0 bases from V and 7 bases from J, leaving 6 bases between. This CDR3 contains 11 residues. Germline CDR1 and CDR2: SQVTM and ANQGSEA. The CDR3 loop is CSVEDEIGYTF. CDR3 in DNA: TGCAGCGTTGAAGATGAAATTGGCTACACCTTC.

The V call is TRBV5-5, the J call TRBJ1-2; D is undetermined. This CDR3 spans 14 amino acids. Germline V gene lookup returns CDR1 SGHKS and CDR2 YYEKEE (reference sequence). Trimming left V 6 bases short and J 6 bases short, with 18 bases between. The CDR3 is CASTIRLAAHGYTF. The DNA of the CDR3 is TGTGCCAGCACCATTCGTTTGGCGGCCCATGGCTACACCTTC.

About this clone: A read error may produce the germline difference seen at one junction end. This chain uses TRBV6-1 with TRBJ1-5; TRBD1 matches 7 bases. The CDR3 consists of 16 residues. Germline values: CDR1 MNHNS, CDR2 SASEGT. The CDR3 DNA sequence: TGTGCCATCAGTGAGGGACAGTTATATAGCAATCAGCCCCAGCATTTT. The encoded protein is CAISEGQLYSNQPQHF.

The V call is TRBV10-3, the J call TRBJ2-5, with 10 bases aligning to TRBD1. The end of the DNA is better explained by TRBJ2-7, so the J call may be wrong. CDR1 and CDR2 from the germline V gene are ENHRY and SYGVKD. The CDR3 has 12 residues. This CDR3 reads CAIRTGGDEQYF. CDR3 coding DNA: TGTGCCATCAGGACAGGGGGCGACGAGCAGTACTTC.

This clone has a handful of counts. The genes are TRBV18 and TRBJ1-5; D gene ambiguous. The CDR3 is made up of 14 amino acids. V shed 0 bases and J shed 0 bases, with 3 bases lying between them. CDR1 and CDR2 from the germline V gene are KGHSH and LQKENI. The CDR3 protein is CASSPPNSNQPQHF. CDR3 DNA sequence: TGTGCCAGCTCACCACCAAATAGCAATCAGCCCCAGCATTTT. Looking up the rest from reference TRBV18 and TRBJ1-5 gives the full variable domain: NAGVMQNPRHLVRRRGQEARLRCSPMKGHSHVYWYRQLPEEGLKFMVYLQKENIIDESGMPKERFSAEFPKEGPSILRIQQVVRGDSAAYFCASSPPNSNQPQHFGDGTRLSIL.

This sequence joins TRBV15 and TRBJ2-5; TRBD1 matches at 8 bases. Germline V gene data show CDR1 as LNHNV and CDR2 as YYDKDF (reference sequence). V was clipped by 4 bases and J by 5 bases; unmatched bases: 6. The CDR3 covers 14 residues. CDR3 loop: CATSTRTGIETQYF. The CDR3 DNA follows: TGTGCCACCAGCACGCGGACAGGGATCGAGACCCAGTACTTC.

In its sample, this clone was seen a few times. The CDR3 DNA sequence: TGTGCCAGCAGCTTGAGGGCAGGCAATAATTCACCCCTCCACTTT. Translated, it gives CASSLRAGNNSPLHF. This rearrangement joins TRBV5-4 to TRBJ1-6; D is unresolved. Between the trimmed V and J ends, which lost 1 base and 5 bases, there was a span of 10 bases. CDR3 length: 15 amino acids. The V gene's germline CDR1 is SGHNT and CDR2 YYREEE (reference sequence).

The chain has TRBV19 and TRBJ1-1; 12 nucleotides line up with TRBD1. After removal of 6 bases from V and 1 base from J, the junction contained 0 bases not matched to a gene. This CDR3 has 14 residues. Germline V gene data show CDR1 as LNHDA and CDR2 as SQIVND (reference sequence). This chain's CDR3 is CASRGQGANTEAFF. The DNA of the CDR3 is TGTGCCAGTAGGGGACAGGGGGCGAACACTGAAGCTTTCTTT.

This chain joins TRBV14 and TRBJ2-1, with unresolved D. The V end was cut by 1 base, the J end by 4 bases, with 8 bases between. The germline gives CDR1 SGHDN, CDR2 FVKESK. CDR3 length: 14 amino acids. CDR3 protein: CASSQGVVYNEQFF. The CDR3 region has the DNA TGTGCCAGCAGCCAAGGGGTAGTATACAATGAGCAGTTCTTC.

V is TRBV6-5 and J is TRBJ2-7; D is unresolved. The V end lost 4 bases, the J end lost 0 bases, and 16 bases lay between the germline ends. The CDR3 has 16 residues. CDR1 is MNHEY, CDR2 SVGAGI, per germline. In nucleotides, the CDR3 is TGTGCCAGCAGTTCGCCCAGTGAGGCGAGCTCCTACGAGCAGTACTTC. Protein: CASSSPSEASSYEQYF.

The CDR3 spells CASSSPFTGDNEQFF. DNA of the CDR3: TGTGCCAGCAGTTCCCCCTTTACAGGGGACAATGAGCAGTTCTTC. J is TRBJ2-1 and V is TRBV6-5; 7 nucleotides match TRBD1. CDR1 is MNHEY and CDR2 is SVGAGI in the germline V gene. The CDR3 has 15 amino acids. The junction had 8 bases not matched to a gene; V was cut back by 4 bases and J by 5 bases.

The V and J genes are TRBV7-9 and TRBJ1-4; the D gene is possibly TRBD1 (5 bases). CDR1 and CDR2 from the germline V gene are SEHNR and FQNEAQ (reference sequence). Trimming took 1 base from V and 7 from J, leaving 10 bases between them. CDR3 length: 14 amino acids. The CDR3 DNA sequence: TGTGCCAGCAGCTTAGTTGGGGCGGGTGAAAAACTGTTTTTT. Its translation is CASSLVGAGEKLFF.

The V call is TRBV7-2, the J call TRBJ1-1; no reliable D call. The germline gives CDR1 SGHTA, CDR2 FQGNSA. Trimming pared 3 bases from V and 11 bases from J, leaving 10 bases between. CDR3 length: 11 residues. Here the CDR3 DNA reads TGTGCCAGCAGCTTCACGCGCCCGGCTTTCTTT. Encoded protein: CASSFTRPAFF.

The table lists this clone with a count of one. V is TRBV9 and J is TRBJ2-1, with D possibly matching TRBD2 (5 bases). The CDR3 length is 15 residues. V lost 0 bases, J lost 1 base, and 8 bases lay in between. Per germline, CDR1 SGDLS and CDR2 YYNGEE. The CDR3 DNA reads as TGTGCCAGCAGCGTAGGCGGGCAGTCCTACAATGAGCAGTTCTTC. This gives the protein CASSVGGQSYNEQFF.

This CDR3 is CASSAGGFADTQYF. In DNA, the CDR3 is TGCGCCAGCAGCGCCGGAGGGTTCGCAGATACGCAGTATTTT. The rearrangement links TRBV5-1 to TRBJ2-3, with D maybe TRBD2 (6 bases). Germline values: CDR1 SGHRS, CDR2 YFSETQ. V dropped 4 bases and J dropped 4 bases, with 13 bases sitting between them. The CDR3 contains 14 residues.

This chain joins TRBV29-1 and TRBJ2-7; the match to TRBD1 covers 9 bases. With V trimmed by 3 bases and J by 1 base, 4 bases remained unmatched. CDR3 size: 14 residues. The germline CDR1 and CDR2 sequences are SQVTM and ANQGSEA. This CDR3 is CSVDGQGKSYEQYF. The CDR3 DNA reads as TGCAGCGTTGATGGACAGGGGAAGTCCTACGAGCAGTACTTC.

As DNA, the CDR3 is TGTGCCAGTAGTGTTAGCGTCGCGACGGATACGCAGTATTTT. Its protein product is CASSVSVATDTQYF. The chain has TRBV19 and TRBJ2-3, with D perhaps TRBD2 (5 bases). Trimming cost V 5 bases and J 6 bases, with 15 bases left between them. From germline, CDR1 is LNHDA and CDR2 SQIVND (reference sequence). CDR3 length: 14 residues.